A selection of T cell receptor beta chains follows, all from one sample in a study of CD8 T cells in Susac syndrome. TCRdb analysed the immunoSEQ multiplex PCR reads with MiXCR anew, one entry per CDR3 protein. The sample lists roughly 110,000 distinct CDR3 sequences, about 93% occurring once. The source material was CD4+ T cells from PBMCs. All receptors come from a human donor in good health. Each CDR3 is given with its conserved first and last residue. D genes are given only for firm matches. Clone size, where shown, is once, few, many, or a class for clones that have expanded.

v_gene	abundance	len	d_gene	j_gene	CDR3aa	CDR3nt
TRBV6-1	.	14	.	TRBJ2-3	CASARQFSTDTQYF	TGTGCCAGCGCGAGACAGTTTAGCACAGATACGCAGTATTTT
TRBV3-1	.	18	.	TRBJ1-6	CASSQRPSGDSYNSPLHF	TGTGCCAGCAGTCAGAGACCCTCCGGCGACAGCTATAATTCACCCCTCCACTTC
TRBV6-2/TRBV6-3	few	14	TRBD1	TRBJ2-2	CASRDRENTGELFF	TGTGCCAGCAGGGACAGGGAAAACACCGGGGAGCTGTTTTTT
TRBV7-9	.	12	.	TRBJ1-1	CASRAEGEEAFF	TGTGCCAGCAGAGCCGAGGGGGAAGAAGCTTTCTTT
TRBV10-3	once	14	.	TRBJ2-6	CAINPGRDSNVLTF	TGTGCCATCAATCCCGGCAGGGATTCCAACGTCCTGACTTTC
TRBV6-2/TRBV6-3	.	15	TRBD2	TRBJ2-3	CASSYLSDSGGTQYF	TGTGCCAGCAGTTACCTTAGTGATAGCGGGGGTACGCAGTATTTT
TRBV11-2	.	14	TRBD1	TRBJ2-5	CASSQGQAGKTQYF	TGTGCCAGCAGCCAGGGACAGGCGGGGAAGACCCAGTACTTC
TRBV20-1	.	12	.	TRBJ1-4	CSAIGPNEKLFF	TGCAGTGCCATTGGCCCTAATGAAAAACTGTTTTTT
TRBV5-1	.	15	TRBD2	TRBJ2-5	CASSWGLAGDETQYF	TGCGCCAGCAGCTGGGGGCTAGCGGGAGACGAGACCCAGTACTTC
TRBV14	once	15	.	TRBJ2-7	CASSQADNGPYEQYF	TGTGCCAGCAGCCAAGCAGACAATGGACCCTACGAGCAGTACTTC
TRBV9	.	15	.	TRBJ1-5	CASSVGPSRGQPQHF	TGTGCCAGCAGCGTAGGGCCCTCTCGGGGCCAGCCCCAGCATTTT
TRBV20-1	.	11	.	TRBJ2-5	CSARMGETQYF	TGCAGTGCTCGGATGGGGGAGACCCAGTACTTC
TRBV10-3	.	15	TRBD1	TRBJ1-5	CAISGPGQGDQPQHF	TGTGCCATCAGTGGGCCGGGACAGGGGGATCAGCCCCAGCATTTT
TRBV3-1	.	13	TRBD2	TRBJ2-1	CASSLSGENEQFF	TGTGCCAGCAGCCTTAGCGGGGAAAATGAGCAGTTCTTC
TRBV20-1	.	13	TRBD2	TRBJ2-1	CSAPLAGNNEQFF	TGCAGTGCTCCACTAGCGGGAAACAATGAGCAGTTCTTC
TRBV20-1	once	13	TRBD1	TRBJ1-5	CSAGTGDGQPQHF	TGCAGTGCTGGTACAGGGGACGGTCAGCCCCAGCATTTT
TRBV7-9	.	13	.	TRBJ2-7	CASSRGHVGEQYF	TGTGCCAGCAGCCGGGGACATGTCGGCGAGCAGTACTTC
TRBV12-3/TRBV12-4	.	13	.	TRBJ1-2	CASSRSLSYGYTF	TGTGCCAGCAGTCGAAGTCTTAGCTATGGCTACACCTTC
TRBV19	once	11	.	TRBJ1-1	CASSQGFEAFF	TGTGCCAGTAGTCAGGGATTTGAAGCTTTCTTT
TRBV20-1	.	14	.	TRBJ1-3	CSAREFTAGNTIYF	TGCAGTGCTAGAGAGTTTACAGCTGGAAACACCATATATTTT
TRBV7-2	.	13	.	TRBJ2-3	CASSPQRADTQYF	TGTGCCAGCAGCCCCCAGCGGGCAGATACGCAGTATTTT
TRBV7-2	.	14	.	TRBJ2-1	CASSLVHRDNEQFF	TGTGCCAGCAGCTTGGTCCACAGAGACAATGAGCAGTTCTTC
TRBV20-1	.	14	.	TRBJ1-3	CSASGPSSGNTIYF	TGCAGTGCTTCGGGCCCAAGCTCTGGAAACACCATATATTTT
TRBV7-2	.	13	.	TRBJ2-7	CASSLKGGYEQYF	TGTGCCAGCAGCTTAAAGGGAGGTTACGAGCAGTACTTC
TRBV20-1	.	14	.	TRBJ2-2	CSAFRDGVPGELFF	TGCAGTGCTTTCCGGGACGGGGTCCCCGGGGAGCTGTTTTTT
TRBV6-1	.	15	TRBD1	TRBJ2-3	CASSRDSGLGDTQYF	TGTGCCAGCAGCCGGGACAGTGGCCTTGGGGATACGCAGTATTTT
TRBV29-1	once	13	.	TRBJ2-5	CSVVSGTEETQYF	TGCAGCGTTGTCTCGGGGACGGAGGAGACCCAGTACTTC
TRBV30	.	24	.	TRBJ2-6	CAWSGGDHVLGTDQMDSGANVLTF	TGTGCCTGGAGCGGGGGGGATCACGTTCTCGGGACAGATCAAATGGACTCTGGGGCCAACGTCCTGACTTTC
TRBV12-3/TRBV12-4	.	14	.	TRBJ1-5	CASSLERSPGPQHF	TGTGCCAGCAGTTTGGAAAGGTCCCCGGGGCCCCAGCATTTT
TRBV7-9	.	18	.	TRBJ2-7	CASSPTPKYRVTEYEQYF	TGTGCCAGCAGCCCAACGCCTAAATACAGGGTTACTGAGTACGAGCAGTACTTC
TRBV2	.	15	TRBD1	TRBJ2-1	CASSEEGTGADEQFF	TGTGCCAGCAGTGAAGAAGGGACAGGGGCGGATGAGCAGTTCTTC
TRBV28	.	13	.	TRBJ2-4	CASTGGAKNIQYF	TGTGCCAGCACAGGAGGGGCCAAAAACATTCAGTACTTC
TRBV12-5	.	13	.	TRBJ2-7	CASGLGSPYEQYF	TGTGCTAGTGGTTTGGGTTCGCCCTACGAGCAGTACTTC
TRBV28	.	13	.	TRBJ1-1	CASSGWEGTEAFF	TGTGCCAGCAGCGGCTGGGAAGGCACTGAAGCTTTCTTT
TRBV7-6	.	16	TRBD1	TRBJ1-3	CASSLGDRGRGATIYF	TGTGCCAGCAGCTTAGGGGACAGGGGGCGCGGAGCCACCATATATTTT
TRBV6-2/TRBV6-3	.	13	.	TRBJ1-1	CATADSLLAEAFF	TGTGCCACCGCAGACTCGCTTTTGGCTGAAGCTTTCTTT
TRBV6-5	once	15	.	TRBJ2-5	CASSYTHIGGETQYF	TGTGCCAGCAGTTACACTCACATCGGGGGAGAGACCCAGTACTTC
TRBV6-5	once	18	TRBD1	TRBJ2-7	CASSYSQFGTGTSYEQYF	TGTGCCAGCAGTTACTCGCAGTTCGGGACAGGGACATCCTACGAGCAGTACTTC
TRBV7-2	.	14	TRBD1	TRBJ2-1	CASSLALPRTGVFF	TGTGCCAGCAGCTTAGCGCTACCCCGAACAGGGGTATTCTTC
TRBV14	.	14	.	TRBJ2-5	CASSPRQGMETQYF	TGTGCCAGCAGCCCACGGCAGGGGATGGAGACCCAGTACTTC
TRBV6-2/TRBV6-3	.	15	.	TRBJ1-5	CASSGQLGGDQPQHF	TGTGCCAGCAGTGGACAGCTTGGGGGGGATCAGCCCCAGCATTTT
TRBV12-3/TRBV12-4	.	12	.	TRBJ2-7	CASSPATGEQYF	TGTGCCAGCAGTCCCGCAACCGGCGAGCAGTACTTC
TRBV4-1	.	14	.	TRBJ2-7	CASSQDPTAGEQYF	TGCGCCAGCAGCCAAGACCCCACGGCTGGTGAGCAGTACTTC
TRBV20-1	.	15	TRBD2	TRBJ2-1	CSAMTPSGADNEQFF	TGCAGTGCTATGACTCCTAGCGGGGCGGACAATGAGCAGTTCTTC
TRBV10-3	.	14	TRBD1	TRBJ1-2	CAAGGTGSHYGYTF	TGTGCCGCAGGGGGGACAGGAAGTCACTATGGCTACACCTTC
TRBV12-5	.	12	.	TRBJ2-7	CASGDTGYEQYF	TGTGCTAGTGGGGACACAGGCTACGAGCAGTACTTC
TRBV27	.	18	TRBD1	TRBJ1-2	CASSFQLPPGQGNYGYTF	TGTGCCAGCAGTTTCCAATTACCACCGGGACAGGGAAACTATGGCTACACCTTC
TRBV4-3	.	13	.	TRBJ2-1	CASGKDSYNEQFF	TGCGCCAGCGGGAAAGACTCCTACAATGAGCAGTTCTTC
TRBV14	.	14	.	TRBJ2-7	CASSHSSRTREQYF	TGTGCCAGCAGCCATTCATCTCGGACTCGGGAGCAGTACTTC
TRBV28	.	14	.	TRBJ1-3	CASLTEINGNTIYF	TGTGCCAGCCTAACGGAGATCAACGGAAACACCATATATTTT
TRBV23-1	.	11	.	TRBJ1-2	CASGDLYGYTF	TGCGCCAGCGGAGACCTATATGGCTACACCTTC
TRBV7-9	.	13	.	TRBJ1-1	CASSLGGQAEAFF	TGTGCCAGCAGCCTCGGGGGGCAGGCTGAAGCTTTCTTT
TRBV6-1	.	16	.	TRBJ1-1	CASSRRPQHLGTEAFF	TGTGCCAGCTCACGTCGCCCCCAGCACCTAGGGACTGAAGCTTTCTTT
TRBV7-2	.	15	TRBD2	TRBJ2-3	CASSYSGVGTDTQYF	TGTGCCAGCAGCTATAGCGGGGTGGGCACAGATACGCAGTATTTT
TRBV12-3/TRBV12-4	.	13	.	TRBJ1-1	CASSLMSSNEAFF	TGTGCCAGCAGTTTAATGTCATCGAATGAAGCTTTCTTT
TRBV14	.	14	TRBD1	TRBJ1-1	CASSEPGQGTEAFF	TGTGCCAGCAGCGAACCGGGACAGGGGACTGAAGCTTTCTTT
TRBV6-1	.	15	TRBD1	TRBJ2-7	CASSETGGRGYEQYF	TGTGCCAGCAGTGAAACAGGGGGTAGGGGCTACGAGCAGTACTTC
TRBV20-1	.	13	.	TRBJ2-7	CSASQVVTYEQYF	TGCAGTGCTAGTCAGGTCGTCACCTACGAGCAGTACTTC
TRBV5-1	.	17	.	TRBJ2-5	CASSLGTDPRGAETQYF	TGCGCCAGCAGCTTAGGGACTGACCCGAGAGGCGCGGAGACCCAGTACTTC
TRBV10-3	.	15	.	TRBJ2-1	CAITASGSAVNEQFF	TGTGCCATCACGGCCTCTGGGTCCGCGGTGAATGAGCAGTTCTTC